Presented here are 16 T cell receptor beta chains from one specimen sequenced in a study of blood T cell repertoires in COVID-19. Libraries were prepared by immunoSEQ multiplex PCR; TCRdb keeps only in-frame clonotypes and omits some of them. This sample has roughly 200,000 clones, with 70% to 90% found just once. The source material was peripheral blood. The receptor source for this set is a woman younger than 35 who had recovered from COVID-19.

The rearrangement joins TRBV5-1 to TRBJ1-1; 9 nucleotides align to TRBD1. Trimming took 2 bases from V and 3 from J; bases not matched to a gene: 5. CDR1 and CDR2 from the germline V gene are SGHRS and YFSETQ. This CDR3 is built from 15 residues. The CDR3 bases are TGCGCCAGCAGCTTTACAGGGGGCGCAGACACTGAAGCTTTCTTT. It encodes CASSFTGGADTEAFF.

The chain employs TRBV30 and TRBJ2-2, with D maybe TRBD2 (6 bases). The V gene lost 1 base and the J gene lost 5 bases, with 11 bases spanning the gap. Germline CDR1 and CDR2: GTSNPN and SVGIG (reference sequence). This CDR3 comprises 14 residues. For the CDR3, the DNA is TGTGCCTGGAGTGCGGGGAGGAAAACCGGGGAGCTGTTTTTT. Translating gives CAWSAGRKTGELFF.

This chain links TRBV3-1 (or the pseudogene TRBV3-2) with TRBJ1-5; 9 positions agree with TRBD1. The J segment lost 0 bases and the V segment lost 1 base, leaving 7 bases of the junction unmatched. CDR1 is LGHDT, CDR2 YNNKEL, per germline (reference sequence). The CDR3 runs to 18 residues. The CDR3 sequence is CASSQAAGTGNSNQPQHF. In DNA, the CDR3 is TGTGCCAGCAGCCAAGCCGCCGGGACAGGGAATAGCAATCAGCCCCAGCATTTT.

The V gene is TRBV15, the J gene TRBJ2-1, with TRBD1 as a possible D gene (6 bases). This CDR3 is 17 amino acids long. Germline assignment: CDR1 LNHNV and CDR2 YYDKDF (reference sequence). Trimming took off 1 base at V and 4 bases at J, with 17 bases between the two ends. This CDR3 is CATSRGMGRGQYNEQFF. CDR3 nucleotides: TGTGCCACCAGCAGAGGTATGGGTCGAGGACAGTACAATGAGCAGTTCTTC.

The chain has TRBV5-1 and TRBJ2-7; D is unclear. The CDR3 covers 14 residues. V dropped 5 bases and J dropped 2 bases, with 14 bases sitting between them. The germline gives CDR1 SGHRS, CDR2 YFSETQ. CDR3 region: CASRVVVRAYEQYF. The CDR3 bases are TGCGCCAGCAGGGTAGTGGTCCGGGCCTACGAGCAGTACTTC.

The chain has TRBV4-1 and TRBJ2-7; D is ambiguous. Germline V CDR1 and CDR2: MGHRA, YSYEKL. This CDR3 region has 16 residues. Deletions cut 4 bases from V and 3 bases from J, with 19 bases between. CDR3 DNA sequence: TGCGCCAGCAGCCCAGCCAGTTCAGGATGGTTCTACGAGCAGTACTTC. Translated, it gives CASSPASSGWFYEQYF.

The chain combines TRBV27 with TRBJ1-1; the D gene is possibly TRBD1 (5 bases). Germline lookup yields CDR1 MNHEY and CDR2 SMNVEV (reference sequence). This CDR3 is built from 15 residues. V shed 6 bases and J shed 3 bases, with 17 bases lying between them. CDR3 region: CASSLTMGPYTEAFF. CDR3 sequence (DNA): TGTGCCAGCAGCCTTACGATGGGGCCGTACACTGAAGCTTTCTTT.

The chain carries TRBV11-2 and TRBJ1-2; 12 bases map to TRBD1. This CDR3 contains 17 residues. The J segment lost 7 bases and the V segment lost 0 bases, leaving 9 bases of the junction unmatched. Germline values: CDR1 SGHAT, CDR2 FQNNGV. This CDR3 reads CASSLDPPGTGGRGYTF. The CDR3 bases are TGTGCCAGCAGCTTAGATCCCCCTGGGACAGGGGGCCGTGGCTACACCTTC.

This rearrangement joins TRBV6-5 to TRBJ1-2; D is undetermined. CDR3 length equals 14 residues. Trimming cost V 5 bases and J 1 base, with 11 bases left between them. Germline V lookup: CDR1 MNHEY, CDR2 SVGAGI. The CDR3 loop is CASSPTGVNYGYTF. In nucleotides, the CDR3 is TGTGCCAGCAGTCCTACCGGGGTTAACTATGGCTACACCTTC.

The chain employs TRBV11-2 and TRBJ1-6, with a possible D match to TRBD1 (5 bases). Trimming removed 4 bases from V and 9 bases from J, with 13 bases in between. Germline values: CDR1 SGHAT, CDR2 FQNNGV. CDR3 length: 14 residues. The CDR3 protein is CASSSVTGFSPLHF. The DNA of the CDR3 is TGTGCCAGCAGCTCTGTTACAGGTTTTTCACCCCTCCACTTT.

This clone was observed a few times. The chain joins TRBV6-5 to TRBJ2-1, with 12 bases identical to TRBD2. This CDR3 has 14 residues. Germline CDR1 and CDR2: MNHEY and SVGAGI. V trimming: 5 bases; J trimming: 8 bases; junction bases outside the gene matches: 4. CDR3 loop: CASSTTSGSYEQFF. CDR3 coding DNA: TGTGCCAGCAGTACGACTAGCGGGAGTTATGAGCAGTTCTTC.

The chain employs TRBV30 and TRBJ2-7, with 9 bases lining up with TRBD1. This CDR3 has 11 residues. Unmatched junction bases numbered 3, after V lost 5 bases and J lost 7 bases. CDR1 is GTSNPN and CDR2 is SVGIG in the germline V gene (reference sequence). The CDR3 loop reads CAWGQGWEQYF. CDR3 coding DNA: TGTGCCTGGGGACAGGGGTGGGAGCAGTACTTC.

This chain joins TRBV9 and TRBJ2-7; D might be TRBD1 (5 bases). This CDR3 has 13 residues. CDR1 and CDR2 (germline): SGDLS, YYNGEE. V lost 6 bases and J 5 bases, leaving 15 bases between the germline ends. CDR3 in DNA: TGTGCCAGCACCAAGGGGTTCGGAGACGAGCAGTACTTC. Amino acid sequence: CASTKGFGDEQYF. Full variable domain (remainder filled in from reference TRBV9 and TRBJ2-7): DSGVTQTPKHLITATGQRVTLRCSPRSGDLSVYWYQQSLDQGLQFLIQYYNGEERAKGNILERFSAQQFPDLHSELNLSSLELGDSALYFCASTKGFGDEQYFGPGTRLTVT.

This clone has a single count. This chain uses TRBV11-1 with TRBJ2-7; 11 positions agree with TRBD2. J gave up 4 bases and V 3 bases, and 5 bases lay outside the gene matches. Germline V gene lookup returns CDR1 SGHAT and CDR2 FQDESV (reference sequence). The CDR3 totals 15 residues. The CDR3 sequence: CASSFGTSGRYEQYF. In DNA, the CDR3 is TGTGCCAGCAGCTTCGGGACTAGCGGACGTTACGAGCAGTACTTC.

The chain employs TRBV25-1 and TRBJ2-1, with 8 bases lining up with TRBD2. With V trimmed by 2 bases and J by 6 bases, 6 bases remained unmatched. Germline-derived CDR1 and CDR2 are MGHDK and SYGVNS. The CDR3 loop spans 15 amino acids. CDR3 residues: CASSEKLADSNEQFF. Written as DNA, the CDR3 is TGTGCCAGCAGTGAAAAACTAGCGGATAGCAATGAGCAGTTCTTC.

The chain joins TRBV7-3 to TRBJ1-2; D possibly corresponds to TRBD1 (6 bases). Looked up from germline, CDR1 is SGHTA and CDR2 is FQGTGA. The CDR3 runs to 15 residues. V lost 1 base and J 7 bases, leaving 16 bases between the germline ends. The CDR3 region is CASSLIGQTSIGYTF. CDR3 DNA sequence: TGTGCCAGCAGCTTAATAGGACAGACTTCGATTGGCTACACCTTC. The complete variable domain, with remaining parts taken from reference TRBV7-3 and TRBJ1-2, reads GAGVSQTPSNKVTEKGKYVELRCDPISGHTALYWYRQSLGQGPEFLIYFQGTGAADDSGLPNDRFFAVRPEGSVSTLKIQRTERGDSAVYLCASSLIGQTSIGYTFGSGTRLTVV.